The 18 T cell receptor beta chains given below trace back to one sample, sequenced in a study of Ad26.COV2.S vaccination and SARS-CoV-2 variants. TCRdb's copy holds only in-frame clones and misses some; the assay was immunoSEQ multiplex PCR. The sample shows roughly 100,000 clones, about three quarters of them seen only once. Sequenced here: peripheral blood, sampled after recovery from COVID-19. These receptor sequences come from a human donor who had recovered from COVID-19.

The CDR3 bases are TGTGCCAGCGAACCGGGACTAGCGGATACGCAGTATTTT. Residues: CASEPGLADTQYF. The V gene is TRBV9, the J gene TRBJ2-3; 10 bases align to TRBD2. J was trimmed by 6 bases and V by 7 bases; bases with no gene match: 5. The CDR3 is 13 amino acids. Germline V gives CDR1 SGDLS, CDR2 YYNGEE.

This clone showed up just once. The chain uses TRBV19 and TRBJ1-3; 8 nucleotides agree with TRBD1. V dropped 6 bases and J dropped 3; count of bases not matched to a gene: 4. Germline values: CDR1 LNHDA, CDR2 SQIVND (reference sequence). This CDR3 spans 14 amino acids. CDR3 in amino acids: CASRRGQGGNTIYF. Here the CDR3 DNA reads TGTGCCAGTAGACGCGGACAGGGTGGAAACACCATATATTTT.

The CDR3 DNA is TGTGCCAGCAGCGTAGCTGGCGGGGGGGTCGGTGAGCAGTTCTTC. Translation gives CASSVAGGGVGEQFF. The chain has TRBV9 and TRBJ2-1; TRBD2 matches 9 bases. The J segment lost 9 bases and the V segment lost 0 bases, leaving 7 bases of the junction unmatched. The CDR3 has 15 amino acids. Per the germline V gene, CDR1 is SGDLS and CDR2 is YYNGEE.

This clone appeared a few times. The CDR3 DNA sequence: TGCGCCAGCAGCCAAGAACAGGCAGATACGCAGTATTTT. This encodes CASSQEQADTQYF. The chain links TRBV4-1 to TRBJ2-3; a weak D match, TRBD1 (5 bases). The CDR3 extends over 13 amino acids. Trimming took off 0 bases at V and 4 bases at J, with 5 bases between the two ends. Germline V gene lookup returns CDR1 MGHRA and CDR2 YSYEKL.

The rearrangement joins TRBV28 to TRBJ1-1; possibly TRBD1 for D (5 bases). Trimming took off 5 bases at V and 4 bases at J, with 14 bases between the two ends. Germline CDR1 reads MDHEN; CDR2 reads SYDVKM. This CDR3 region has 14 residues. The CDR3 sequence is CASSQTTVSTEAFF. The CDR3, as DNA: TGTGCCAGCAGTCAAACGACAGTGTCCACTGAAGCTTTCTTT.

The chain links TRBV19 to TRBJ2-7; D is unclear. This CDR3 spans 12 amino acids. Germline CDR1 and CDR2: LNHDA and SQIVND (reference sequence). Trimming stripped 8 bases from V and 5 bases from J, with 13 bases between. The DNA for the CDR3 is TGTGCCAGTTCTCGCGGATCTGACGAGCAGTACTTC. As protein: CASSRGSDEQYF.

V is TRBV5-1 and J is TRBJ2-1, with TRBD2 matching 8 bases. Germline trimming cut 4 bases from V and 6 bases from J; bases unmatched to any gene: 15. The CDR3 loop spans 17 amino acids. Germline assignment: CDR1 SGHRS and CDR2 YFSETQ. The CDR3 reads CASSPRGRGAGSNEQFF. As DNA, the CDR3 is TGCGCCAGCAGCCCCCGAGGGCGGGGGGCCGGATCCAATGAGCAGTTCTTC.

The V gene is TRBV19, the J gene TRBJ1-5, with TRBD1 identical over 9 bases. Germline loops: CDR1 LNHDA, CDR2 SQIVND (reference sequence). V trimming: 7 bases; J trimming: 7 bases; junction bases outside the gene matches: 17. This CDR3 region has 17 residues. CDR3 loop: CASTIALHRGQWQPQHF. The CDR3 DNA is TGTGCCAGTACCATCGCCCTTCACAGGGGGCAGTGGCAGCCCCAGCATTTT.

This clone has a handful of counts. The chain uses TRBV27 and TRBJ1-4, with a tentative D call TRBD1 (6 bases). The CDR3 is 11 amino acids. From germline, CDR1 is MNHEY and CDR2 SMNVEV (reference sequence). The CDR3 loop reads CSNREYEKLFF. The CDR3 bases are TGTTCTAACAGGGAATATGAAAAACTGTTTTTT.

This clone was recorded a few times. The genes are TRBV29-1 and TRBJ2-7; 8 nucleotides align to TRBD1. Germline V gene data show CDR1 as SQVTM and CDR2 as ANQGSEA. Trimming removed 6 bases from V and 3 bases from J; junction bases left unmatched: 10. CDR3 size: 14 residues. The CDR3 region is CSVTGQGFFYEQYF. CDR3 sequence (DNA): TGCAGCGTAACTGGACAGGGATTCTTCTACGAGCAGTACTTC.

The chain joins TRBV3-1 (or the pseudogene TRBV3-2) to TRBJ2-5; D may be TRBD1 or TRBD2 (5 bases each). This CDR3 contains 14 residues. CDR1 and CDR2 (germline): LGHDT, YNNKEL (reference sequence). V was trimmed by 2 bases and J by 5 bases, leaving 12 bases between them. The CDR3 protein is CASSQQGWGETQYF. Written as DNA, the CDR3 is TGTGCCAGCAGCCAACAGGGCTGGGGGGAGACCCAGTACTTC.

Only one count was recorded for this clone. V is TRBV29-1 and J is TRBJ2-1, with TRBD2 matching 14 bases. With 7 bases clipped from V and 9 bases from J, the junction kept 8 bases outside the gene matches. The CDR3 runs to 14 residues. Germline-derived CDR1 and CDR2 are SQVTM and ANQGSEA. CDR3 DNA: TGCAGCGCCCGGACTAGCGGGGGGCCAACTGAGCAGTTCTTC. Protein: CSARTSGGPTEQFF.

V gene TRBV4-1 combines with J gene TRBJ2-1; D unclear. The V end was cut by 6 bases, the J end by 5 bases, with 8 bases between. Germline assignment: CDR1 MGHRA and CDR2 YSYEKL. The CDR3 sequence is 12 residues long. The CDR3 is CASRKSDNEQFF. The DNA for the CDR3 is TGCGCCAGCAGAAAAAGCGACAATGAGCAGTTCTTC.

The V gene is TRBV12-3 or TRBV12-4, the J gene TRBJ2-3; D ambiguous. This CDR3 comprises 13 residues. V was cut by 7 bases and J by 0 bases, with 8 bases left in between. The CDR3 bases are TGTGCCAGCACCCCGGACAGCACAGATACGCAGTATTTT. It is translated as CASTPDSTDTQYF.

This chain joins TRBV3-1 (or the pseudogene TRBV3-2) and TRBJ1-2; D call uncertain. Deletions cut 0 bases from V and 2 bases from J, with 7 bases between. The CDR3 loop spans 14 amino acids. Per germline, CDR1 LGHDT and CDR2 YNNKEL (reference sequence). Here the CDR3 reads CASSQEAVNYGYTF. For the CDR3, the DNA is TGTGCCAGCAGCCAAGAGGCAGTCAACTATGGCTACACCTTC.

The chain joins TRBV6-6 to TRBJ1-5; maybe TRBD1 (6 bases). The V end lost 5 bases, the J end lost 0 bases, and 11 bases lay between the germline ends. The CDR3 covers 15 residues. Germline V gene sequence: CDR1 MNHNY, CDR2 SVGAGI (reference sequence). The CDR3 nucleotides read TGTGCCAGCAGTAGGACAGATTATAGCAATCAGCCCCAGCATTTT. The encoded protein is CASSRTDYSNQPQHF.

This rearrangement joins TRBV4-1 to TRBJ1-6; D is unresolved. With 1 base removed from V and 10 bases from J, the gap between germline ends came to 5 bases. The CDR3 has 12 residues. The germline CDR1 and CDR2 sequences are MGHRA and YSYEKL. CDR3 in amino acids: CASSQVNSPLHF. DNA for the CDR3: TGCGCCAGCAGCCAAGTAAACTCACCCCTCCACTTT.

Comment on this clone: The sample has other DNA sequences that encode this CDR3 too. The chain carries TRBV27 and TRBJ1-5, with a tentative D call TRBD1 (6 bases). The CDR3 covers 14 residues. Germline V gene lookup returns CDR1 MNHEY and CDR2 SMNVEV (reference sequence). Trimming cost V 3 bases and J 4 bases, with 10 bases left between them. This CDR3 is CASSFRGTNQPQHF. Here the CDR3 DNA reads TGTGCCAGCAGTTTCAGGGGCACTAATCAGCCCCAGCATTTT.